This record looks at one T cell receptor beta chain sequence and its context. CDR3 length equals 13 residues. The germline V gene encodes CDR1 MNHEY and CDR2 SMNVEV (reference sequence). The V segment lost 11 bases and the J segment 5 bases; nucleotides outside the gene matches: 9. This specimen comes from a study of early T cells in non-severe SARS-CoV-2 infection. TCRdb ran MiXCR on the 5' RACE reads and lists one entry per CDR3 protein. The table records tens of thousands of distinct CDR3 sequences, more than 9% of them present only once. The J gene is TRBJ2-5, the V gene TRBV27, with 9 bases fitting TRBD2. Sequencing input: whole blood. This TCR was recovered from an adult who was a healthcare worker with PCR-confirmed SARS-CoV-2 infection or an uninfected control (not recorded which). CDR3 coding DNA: TGTGCCTCTAAGGGCCTAGCGGGGGAGACCCAGTACTTC. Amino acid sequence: CASKGLAGETQYF.